The T cell receptor beta chain under discussion was sequenced for a study of identical twins. The study, taken as a whole, reports: In drawing conclusions, the study used cross-sectional statistical analysis and did not follow the same donors. While abundant cord blood beta clonotypes carried fewer insertions, memory repertoires showed no such pattern. Out-of-frame alpha sequences shared by twins were enriched for low generation probability.

TCRdb re-derived calls from the 5' RACE reads in MiXCR, one entry per CDR3 protein. The sample has hundreds of thousands of distinct CDR3 sequences; around 12% are singletons. With V trimmed by 1 base and J by 7 bases, 6 bases remained unmatched. The CDR3 has 16 residues. CDR1 and CDR2 from the germline V gene are LGHDT and YNNKEL (reference sequence). In its sample, this clonotype was seen a few times. No antigen is known for it. These data were also reused for a study on yellow fever vaccine responses in identical twins.

The source is a young woman in good health. V is TRBV3-1 and J is TRBJ2-2; 10 positions match TRBD2. The sequenced sample consisted of PBMCs. This CDR3 reads CASSQGSGRDNGELFF. The DNA of the CDR3 is TGTGCCAGCAGCCAAGGAAGCGGGAGGGACAACGGGGAGCTGTTTTTT.